The 8 T cell receptor beta chains below were found in one sample sequenced in a study of T cell repertoires in ileal Crohn's disease. The sample's time point: proximal margin of the surgical specimen (macroscopically non-inflamed). This table comes from immunoSEQ multiplex PCR, and its TCRdb copy is limited to in-frame clones, with some not included. This sample has 5,000 to 7,000 clones; about three quarters occur once, and the top ten carry about 6%. Sequenced material: ileal tissue. These receptors all come from an adult with Crohn's disease.

The rearrangement uses TRBV2 and TRBJ2-7, with D perhaps TRBD1 (5 bases). There are 17 residues in the CDR3. Germline CDR1 reads SNHLY; CDR2 reads FYNNEI. Trimming left V 2 bases short and J 0 bases short, with 17 bases between. The CDR3 here is CASSESQGFLSSYEQYF. The CDR3 nucleotides are TGTGCCAGCAGTGAATCTCAGGGATTCCTTAGCTCCTACGAGCAGTACTTC.

CDR3 region: CASSLWTASTDTQYF. Here the CDR3 DNA reads TGTGCCAGCAGTCTCTGGACAGCTAGCACAGATACGCAGTATTTT. The chain combines TRBV27 with TRBJ2-3; possible D gene TRBD1, 6 bases. Trimming cost V 5 bases and J 0 bases, with 12 bases left between them. This CDR3 has 15 amino acids. Per the germline V gene, CDR1 is MNHEY and CDR2 is SMNVEV (reference sequence).

The V and J genes are TRBV6-5 and TRBJ2-2, with 9 bases matching TRBD2. V was pared by 6 bases and J by 4 bases, with 6 bases of the junction left unmatched. Germline assignment: CDR1 MNHEY and CDR2 SVGAGI. CDR3 length: 15 residues. In DNA, the CDR3 is TGTGCCAGCAGCAGACCGGGACTAGCCACCGGGGAGCTGTTTTTT. Encoded protein: CASSRPGLATGELFF.

This clone was recorded only once. This chain joins TRBV29-1 and TRBJ1-2; D is perhaps TRBD1 (5 bases). From germline, CDR1 is SQVTM and CDR2 ANQGSEA. The germline V and J ends were trimmed by 6 bases and 6 bases, with 11 bases remaining between them. The CDR3 is made up of 11 amino acids. Written as DNA, the CDR3 is TGCAGCGTGATGACAGCGAATGGCTACACCTTC. Translated, it gives CSVMTANGYTF.

The V gene is TRBV6-6, the J gene TRBJ2-3; no firm D call. Germline assignment: CDR1 MNHNY and CDR2 SVGAGI (reference sequence). Trimming shortened V by 5 bases and J by 8 bases, and 17 bases separated the two germline ends. The CDR3 is 14 amino acids. CDR3 coding DNA: TGTGCCAGCAGTCCTCAATTGACGTCATTTACGCAGTATTTT. This gives the protein CASSPQLTSFTQYF.

The chain has TRBV5-1 and TRBJ1-1, with D possibly matching TRBD1 (5 bases). Germline CDR1 SGHRS, CDR2 YFSETQ. V was clipped by 0 bases and J by 8 bases, with 14 bases between them. The CDR3 has 14 amino acids. The chain's CDR3 is CASSLAGGRSEAFF. CDR3 in DNA: TGCGCCAGCAGCTTGGCGGGGGGAAGGTCAGAAGCTTTCTTT.

This chain connects TRBV15 to TRBJ2-3, with D tentatively TRBD2 (6 bases). The CDR3 loop spans 17 amino acids. Germline V gene data show CDR1 as LNHNV and CDR2 as YYDKDF (reference sequence). V was cut by 1 base and J by 2 bases, with 16 bases left in between. The CDR3 protein is CATSRGGTSRNTDTQYF. The DNA for the CDR3 is TGTGCCACCAGCAGAGGAGGAACTAGCCGAAACACAGATACGCAGTATTTT.

The chain employs TRBV19 and TRBJ2-7; tentatively, D is TRBD1 or TRBD2 (5 bases each). Germline CDR1 and CDR2: LNHDA and SQIVND (reference sequence). The V and J ends lost 4 bases and 3 bases respectively, with 16 bases between them. CDR3 length: 15 residues. The CDR3 DNA sequence: TGTGCCAGTAGTAGCCGGGACGTTTGGGACTACGAGCAGTACTTC. This encodes CASSSRDVWDYEQYF.